Below are 2 T cell receptor beta chains sequenced from a single sample in a study of regulatory T cells in long-lasting Graves disease. Construction of the TCR beta libraries employed iRepertoire HTBI primers in conjunction with Arm-PCR of CDR3 regions. MiXCR, run by TCRdb on the multiplex PCR reads, gives a single entry per CDR3 protein. This sample yields 390,000 or so distinct CDR3 sequences, of which roughly 20% are seen a single time; 28% belongs to the top ten. Time point noted: persistent/refractory GD, antithyroid drugs over 5 years with positive TRAb. The TCR library was made from RNA that had been extracted from PBMCs in TRIzol. Specimen: peripheral blood mononuclear cells (PBMCs), collected when the disease was refractory, from a patient treated with antithyroid drugs. The receptors here all came from a woman in her forties with Graves disease.

This clonotype was seen ten or more times. A read error is possible here, since a much larger clone lies one base away. The chain employs TRBV13 and TRBJ2-7, with D unclear. Germline CDR1 and CDR2: PRHDT and FYEKMQ (reference sequence). The CDR3 covers 11 residues. V dropped 6 bases and J dropped 4 bases, with 7 bases sitting between them. CDR3 sequence reads: CASSLKYEQYF. The CDR3 DNA follows: TGTGCCAGCAGTTTGAAATACGAGCAGTACTTC.

This clonotype was seen ten or more times. This sequence joins TRBV28 and TRBJ2-7; weak D call: TRBD2 (5 bases). V lost 2 bases and J 1 base, leaving 12 bases between the germline ends. There are 15 residues in the CDR3. Germline-derived CDR1 and CDR2 are MDHEN and SYDVKM. The CDR3 region is CASSLAGKKSYEQYF. The CDR3 nucleotides are TGTGCCAGCAGTTTAGCCGGGAAAAAATCCTACGAGCAGTACTTC.